This entry concerns a single T cell receptor (beta chain). Its antigen remains unidentified. The time point denotes: cycle 4 day 1 (C4D1), after more than five weeks of nivolumab. Every patient relapsed after autologous stem cell transplantation, and brentuximab vedotin exposure varied. The CDR3 contains 14 residues. V lost 1 base and J 8 bases, leaving 14 bases between the germline ends. The germline V gene has CDR1 SGHDN and CDR2 FVKESK. This sample was included in a study of PD-1 blockade in classical Hodgkin lymphoma. Study-level information: Administration of nivolumab to patients was at 3 mg/kg intravenously every 2 weeks. Study-level points and caveats: The study reported lower baseline TCR diversity in newly diagnosed patients than in healthy donors. Partial responders and progressors had significantly lower baseline TCR diversity.

This table comes from immunoSEQ multiplex PCR, and its TCRdb copy is limited to in-frame clones, with some not included. The sample yields around 21,000 clones, approximately 73% seen once. The sample here was peripheral blood mononuclear cells (PBMCs), taken before the fourth cycle of nivolumab. The chain links TRBV14 to TRBJ1-2, with unresolved D. The clonotype originates from a human donor with classical Hodgkin lymphoma. CDR3 amino acids: CASSQGGGSTGYTF. In nucleotides, the CDR3 is TGTGCCAGCAGCCAAGGGGGAGGATCGACCGGCTACACCTTC.